The rows below give T cell receptor beta chains drawn from one sample of a study of CD8 T cells in Susac syndrome. TCRdb used MiXCR to reprocess the immunoSEQ multiplex PCR reads, holding one entry per CDR3 protein. The table has 100,000 to 150,000 distinct CDR3 sequences, around 94% seen once; the top ten hold less than 0.25%. Sequencing input: CD8+ T cells from PBMCs. The receptors stem from a human donor with Susac syndrome. CDR3s include the opening cysteine and the closing phenylalanine or tryptophan. Each record gives: V gene, J gene, CDR3 protein.

v_call: TRBV3-1; j_call: TRBJ2-1; cdr3_aa: CASSRGTNEQFF
v_call: TRBV14; j_call: TRBJ1-4; cdr3_aa: CASSQEGQGAPNEKLFF
v_call: TRBV3-1; j_call: TRBJ1-3; cdr3_aa: CASSLGTSRNTIYF
v_call: TRBV7-3; j_call: TRBJ2-5; cdr3_aa: CASSLSGTGGETQYF
v_call: TRBV27; j_call: TRBJ1-3; cdr3_aa: CASSLRGPGNTIYF
v_call: TRBV6-6; j_call: TRBJ2-5; cdr3_aa: CASTLPGLGQETQYF
v_call: TRBV2; j_call: TRBJ2-7; cdr3_aa: CASSDDGLGGGSNYEQYF
v_call: TRBV7-3; j_call: TRBJ2-5; cdr3_aa: CASSLGYGGSEEETQYF
v_call: TRBV4-3; j_call: TRBJ2-7; cdr3_aa: CASSRSRASYEQYF
v_call: TRBV30; j_call: TRBJ2-1; cdr3_aa: CAVVSVAGDEQFF
v_call: TRBV24-1; j_call: TRBJ1-2; cdr3_aa: CATSDPGQGKGGYTF
v_call: TRBV5-4; j_call: TRBJ2-2; cdr3_aa: CASSPDEGLAGAGTGELFF
v_call: TRBV7-3; j_call: TRBJ2-4; cdr3_aa: CASSVSGGADIQYF
v_call: TRBV12-5; j_call: TRBJ1-1; cdr3_aa: CASGPGGAEAFF
v_call: TRBV6-5; j_call: TRBJ2-1; cdr3_aa: CASSRDNPYNEQFF
v_call: TRBV7-9; j_call: TRBJ2-5; cdr3_aa: CASSLSHQETQYF
v_call: TRBV6-4; j_call: TRBJ2-1; cdr3_aa: CASSDSVDSYNEQFF
v_call: TRBV6-5; j_call: TRBJ2-5; cdr3_aa: CASSYGTGLKTQYF
v_call: TRBV5-1; j_call: TRBJ2-1; cdr3_aa: CASSLGREVREQFF
v_call: TRBV6-6; j_call: TRBJ2-3; cdr3_aa: CASSRLIADTQYF
v_call: TRBV7-2; j_call: TRBJ2-7; cdr3_aa: CASSLGGTVYEQYF
v_call: TRBV7-3; j_call: TRBJ2-3; cdr3_aa: CASSPKTSGTDTQYF
v_call: TRBV11-2; j_call: TRBJ2-1; cdr3_aa: CASRSDRESPHEQFF
v_call: TRBV3-1; j_call: TRBJ2-1; cdr3_aa: CASSQEASGAGYEQFF
v_call: TRBV20-1; j_call: TRBJ2-5; cdr3_aa: CSARWTGIETQYF
v_call: TRBV7-9; j_call: TRBJ2-1; cdr3_aa: CASSTTSNEQFF
v_call: TRBV5-6; j_call: TRBJ1-5; cdr3_aa: CASSLSGASNQPQHF
v_call: TRBV14; j_call: TRBJ1-1; cdr3_aa: CASSLSGVNTEAFF
v_call: TRBV12-3/TRBV12-4; j_call: TRBJ1-2; cdr3_aa: CASRGTGISYGYTF
v_call: TRBV5-6; j_call: TRBJ1-1; cdr3_aa: CASSFRDRGTTEAFF
v_call: TRBV30; j_call: TRBJ1-1; cdr3_aa: CTYQTLNTEAFF
v_call: TRBV11-2; j_call: TRBJ2-1; cdr3_aa: CASSLEGERTRNEQFF
v_call: TRBV9; j_call: TRBJ1-1; cdr3_aa: CASSVATDRVNTEAFF
v_call: TRBV4-2; j_call: TRBJ1-2; cdr3_aa: CASSQDETVSGYTF
v_call: TRBV20-1; j_call: TRBJ2-5; cdr3_aa: CSATHYGQLQETQYF
v_call: TRBV9; j_call: TRBJ1-4; cdr3_aa: CASSRQGTNEKLFF
v_call: TRBV15; j_call: TRBJ2-5; cdr3_aa: CATSRTRGVQETQYF
v_call: TRBV24-1; j_call: TRBJ2-2; cdr3_aa: CATSTTGEAGELFF
v_call: TRBV10-3; j_call: TRBJ1-1; cdr3_aa: CATRDEGNTEAFF
v_call: TRBV20-1; j_call: TRBJ2-1; cdr3_aa: CSALNWGAGSYNEQFF
v_call: TRBV6-2/TRBV6-3; j_call: TRBJ2-1; cdr3_aa: CASSYSVAGGSSYNEQFF
v_call: TRBV4-3; j_call: TRBJ2-7; cdr3_aa: CASSQDGASRFYEQYF
v_call: TRBV12-3/TRBV12-4; j_call: TRBJ2-3; cdr3_aa: CASSSTGLSTDTQYF
v_call: TRBV4-1; j_call: TRBJ2-7; cdr3_aa: CASSQVSGASYEQYF
v_call: TRBV4-3; j_call: TRBJ2-7; cdr3_aa: CAIAAGVGYRQYF
v_call: TRBV9; j_call: TRBJ2-3; cdr3_aa: CASSVGGFAGATDTQYF
v_call: TRBV6-2/TRBV6-3; j_call: TRBJ2-2; cdr3_aa: CASRRRADTGELFF
v_call: TRBV28; j_call: TRBJ2-1; cdr3_aa: CASSASGGAFNEQFF
v_call: TRBV28; j_call: TRBJ2-7; cdr3_aa: CASSFGTGVPYEQYF
v_call: TRBV4-2; j_call: TRBJ1-5; cdr3_aa: CASSSRGNNQPQHF
v_call: TRBV20-1; j_call: TRBJ2-1; cdr3_aa: CSAKLFRVGEQFF
v_call: TRBV5-1; j_call: TRBJ2-7; cdr3_aa: CASSLVPGSYEQYF
v_call: TRBV7-9; j_call: TRBJ1-4; cdr3_aa: CASSLGGQVFF
v_call: TRBV2; j_call: TRBJ1-5; cdr3_aa: CASSEGPRGNQPQHF
v_call: TRBV20-1; j_call: TRBJ2-3; cdr3_aa: CSARDLGNSGITDTQYF
v_call: TRBV30; j_call: TRBJ2-1; cdr3_aa: CACRLAGFYNEQFF
v_call: TRBV24-1; j_call: TRBJ2-5; cdr3_aa: CATSDTGLADQETQYF
v_call: TRBV3-1; j_call: TRBJ1-4; cdr3_aa: CASSLDSLNEKLFF
v_call: TRBV6-1; j_call: TRBJ1-2; cdr3_aa: CAIPGHRLNYGYTF